This T cell receptor beta chain was documented in a study of control samples from healthy donors and cancer patients. Germline CDR1 reads SGHRS; CDR2 reads YFSETQ. Trimming took 4 bases from V and 6 from J, leaving 17 bases between them. CDR3 size: 15 residues. Data came from immunoSEQ multiplex PCR; TCRdb stores just in-frame clones and leaves some out. Among over 100,000 clones listed, over 75% were seen once. The genes are TRBV5-1 and TRBJ2-1; D may be TRBD1 or TRBD2 (5 bases each). The receptor comes from a man aged 35 to 55 in good health. The specimen was blood. CDR3 protein: CASSPLGVAGNEQFF. In DNA form, the CDR3 reads TGCGCCAGCAGCCCCCTGGGGGTCGCCGGCAATGAGCAGTTCTTC.